Here is one T cell receptor delta chain with its context. V gave up 1 base and J gave up 2 bases; unmatched junction bases: 6. Germline lookup yields CDR1 GEAIGNYY and CDR2 EKD. The CDR3 extends over 16 amino acids. This specimen comes from a study of gamma-delta T cells after stem cell transplantation. TCRdb repeated clone calling on the RT-PCR reads with CATT. Of approximately 3,200 delta-chain clones in the sample, around 5% were seen once. The sequence derives from a human donor. It is not recorded whose cells these are; they may come from a transplant donor. This sequence joins TRDV2 and TRDJ1, with 10 bases aligning to TRDD3. Source material: gamma-delta T cells. CDR3 nucleotide sequence: TGTGCCTGTGACACAGTGGGGGATACAAGGACCGATAAACTCATCTTT. Translated: CACDTVGDTRTDKLIF.